Below, one TCR beta chain is given with its context. The data stem from a study of cytomegalovirus exposure and HLA in healthy donors. Trimming at V came to 0 bases and at J to 8 bases, leaving 7 bases not matched to a gene. Germline values: CDR1 MNHEY, CDR2 SVGAGI. CDR3 length equals 15 residues. Researchers ran the PCR with 60 Vbeta and 13 Jbeta primers. Sequenced by immunoSEQ multiplex PCR; TCRdb stores in-frame clones only, minus some. The sample holds about 190,000 clones; roughly 76% are singletons and the top ten take around 2.2%. The TCR was taken from a woman between 25 and 40 years old in good health and CMV-seropositive. Specimen: PBMCs. This chain uses TRBV6-5 with TRBJ1-2; 9 positions match TRBD1. The CDR3 spells CASSYSITGGTGYTF. The CDR3 DNA sequence: TGTGCCAGCAGTTACTCCATTACAGGGGGCACGGGCTACACCTTC.